This T cell receptor (beta chain) was found in a study of siplizumab effects on memory and regulatory T cells. Overall study results and limits: Naive T cells were seen as more diverse than memory cells and as major alloresponse contributors.

Details on this clone: Its antigen remains unidentified.

For every sample, about 10^5 TCR templates were assayed. Repertoires were generated with immunoSEQ multiplex PCR, while TCRdb's copy carries only in-frame clones and drops some. This repertoire shows tens of thousands of clones, roughly 87% found once; its top ten account for 1.5% to 1.7%. Looked up from germline, CDR1 is LGHNT and CDR2 is FRNRAP. V was clipped by 5 bases and J by 3 bases, with 22 bases between them. The CDR3 consists of 18 residues. What was sequenced was Tregs sorted from blood. The rearrangement joins TRBV12-5 to TRBJ1-4; the D gene is possibly TRBD1 (6 bases). This clonotype originated in a human donor in good health. CDR3 in DNA: TGTGCTAGTGGTGTTCACCGGGACAACCGACAATCTAATGAAAAACTGTTTTTT. Its protein product is CASGVHRDNRQSNEKLFF.